This record covers a single T cell receptor beta chain. Its antigen is undetermined. RNA served as the template for amplifying TCR beta CDR3 regions. An opening RT-PCR round employed HTBI primers and preceded a second-round multiplex PCR. One entry per CDR3 protein results from TCRdb running MiXCR on the multiplex PCR reads. The data contain about 220,000 distinct CDR3 sequences, roughly 21% of them singletons. This specimen belongs to a study of Graves' ophthalmopathy and Graves' hyperthyroidism. Looking at the study overall: Pretreatment peripheral blood was obtained at initial diagnosis.

The CDR3 length is 16 residues. V was cut by 3 bases and J by 4 bases, with 16 bases left in between. Germline values: CDR1 SGHVS, CDR2 FQNEAQ. General study points: Most expanded thyroid clonotypes above 0.001 frequency also appeared in blood. Stable hyperthyroidism and ophthalmopathy were told apart by a 13-signature model, which achieved 87.88% sensitivity and just over 80% specificity.

Moderate-to-severe activity, with CAS ≥3, NOSPECS ≥4 and duration under 3 months, characterized the donors with ophthalmopathy. The receptor was isolated from a woman aged 50 to 60 with Graves' ophthalmopathy. The genes are TRBV7-8 and TRBJ1-5, with a tentative D call TRBD1 (5 bases). The sequencing sample was made of peripheral blood. The chain's CDR3 is CASSLYGTRENQPQHF. CDR3 coding DNA: TGTGCCAGCAGCTTGTACGGGACTCGGGAAAATCAGCCCCAGCATTTT.